A selection of T cell receptor beta chains follows, all from one sample in a study of T cell repertoires in cytomegalovirus infection. What these receptors recognize is not known. TCRdb re-analysed the reads in MiXCR, keeping a single row per CDR3 protein. The table shows about 130,000 distinct CDR3 sequences, with more than 30% occurring only once. The sample here was CD8+ T cells from cultured PBMCs, taken from culture after CMV antigen stimulation. The receptors shown here come from a human donor in good health (CMV status not recorded). Some clones in this sample may be carry-over from other donors' samples. The CDR3 runs from the conserved cysteine through the conserved F or W. The D gene is left open where the match is weak. For some rows the clone size is stated as once, few or many, or as a class when expanded; others skip it.

>TRBJ1-5|-|TRBD1|TRBV4-2
TGTGCCAGCAGCCAAGCGACAGGGTTAGGTCAGCCCCAGCATTTT
CASSQATGLGQPQHF
>TRBJ2-3|few|TRBD1|TRBV6-5
TGTGCCAGCAGACTTGATGACAGGGAACGAGGTGCAGATACGCAGTATTTT
CASRLDDRERGADTQYF
>TRBJ1-5|few|-|TRBV5-6
TGTGCCAGCAGCTTACAGGGAAGGGATCAGCCCCAGCATTTT
CASSLQGRDQPQHF
>TRBJ1-6|-|-|TRBV4-3
TGCGCCAGCAGTCAAGAGGGGTGGCAGGGCCTTTCACCCCTCCACTTT
CASSQEGWQGLSPLHF
>TRBJ2-5|-|TRBD1|TRBV12-3/TRBV12-4
TGTGCCAGCAGTTTACCACGAGGGGGCGAGGAGACCCAGTACTTC
CASSLPRGGEETQYF
>TRBJ2-7|-|-|TRBV6-6
TGTGCCAGCGCGGCCACGGATTTATACGAGCAGTACTTC
CASAATDLYEQYF
>TRBJ1-6|-|-|TRBV7-6
TGTGCCAGCAGCTTAGATGAATATAATTCACCCCTCCACTTT
CASSLDEYNSPLHF
>TRBJ2-3|few|TRBD2|TRBV6-2/TRBV6-3
TGTGCCAGCACCTTAGCGGGGGACACAGATACGCAGTATTTT
CASTLAGDTDTQYF
>TRBJ2-3|-|TRBD2|TRBV2
TGTGCCAGCAGCGCTACTAGCGGGGGTACAGATACGCAGTATTTT
CASSATSGGTDTQYF
>TRBJ2-1|few|-|TRBV5-4
TGTGCCAGCAGCTTCGCGGGGTCTCACAATGAGCAGTTCTTC
CASSFAGSHNEQFF
>TRBJ2-7|few|TRBD1|TRBV7-9
TGTGCCACCACGGGACAGGGTTACGAGCAGTACTTC
CATTGQGYEQYF
>TRBJ2-7|-|-|TRBV20-1
TGCAGTGCTGAGAGGTACGGGACATCGAACTACGAGCAGTACTTC
CSAERYGTSNYEQYF
>TRBJ1-1|few|-|TRBV12-3/TRBV12-4
TGTGCCAGCAGTTTAGCAAGAAGCGGTACTGAAGCTTTCTTT
CASSLARSGTEAFF
>TRBJ2-1|-|TRBD2|TRBV6-5
TGTGCCAGCACCCTCTCCGGGACTAGCGGCAATGAGCAGTTCTTC
CASTLSGTSGNEQFF
>TRBJ2-1|-|TRBD2|TRBV7-8
TGTGCCAGCAGCTCGGGACTAGCGAAGGTCAACAATGAGCAGTTCTTC
CASSSGLAKVNNEQFF
>TRBJ2-3|few|-|TRBV12-3/TRBV12-4
TGTGCCAGCAGTTTGGGACAAGGGCCAGATACGCAGTATTTT
CASSLGQGPDTQYF
>TRBJ2-5|many|-|TRBV6-2/TRBV6-3
TGTGCCAGCAGTTCGCGTTGGGACTCCATGGGCCGAGAGACCCAGTACTTC
CASSSRWDSMGRETQYF
>TRBJ2-3|-|-|TRBV6-5
TGTGCCAGCAGTTACTCGCGGGGGCGCACAGATACGCAGTATTTT
CASSYSRGRTDTQYF
>TRBJ2-1|few|TRBD2|TRBV19
TGTGCCAGTACCCTAGGCGGGGGAGGGTCATACAATGAGCAGTTCTTC
CASTLGGGGSYNEQFF
>TRBJ1-1|-|-|TRBV29-1
TGCAGCGTTGAAAGCTCGGGGCCTGAAGCTTTCTTT
CSVESSGPEAFF
>TRBJ2-3|-|TRBD2|TRBV27
TGTGCCAGCAGTTTACCTAGCGGGGCCTCAAGTAGCACAGATACGCAGTATTTT
CASSLPSGASSSTDTQYF
>TRBJ1-5|many|TRBD1|TRBV12-3/TRBV12-4
TGTGCCAGCAGGGGACAGGGGGCACAGCCCCAGCATTTT
CASRGQGAQPQHF
>TRBJ2-7|-|TRBD2|TRBV7-6
TGTGCCAGCAGCTTAATATCAACTAGCGGGGGCGACCGGAGCTACGAGCAGTACTTC
CASSLISTSGGDRSYEQYF
>TRBJ2-1|-|TRBD1|TRBV28
TGTGCCAGCAGTGTCCAGGACAGGGGACATGAGCAGTTCTTC
CASSVQDRGHEQFF
>TRBJ2-7|-|TRBD1|TRBV3-1
TGTGCCAGCAGCCAAGTAGACAGGGTCTACGAGCAGTACTTC
CASSQVDRVYEQYF
>TRBJ1-4|-|-|TRBV7-6
TGTGCCAGCAGCTTGTACAGAACAACTAATGAAAAACTGTTTTTT
CASSLYRTTNEKLFF
>TRBJ2-1|-|TRBD2|TRBV28
TGTGCCAGCAGTCCCGGACTAGCGGGGTACCATGAGCAGTTCTTC
CASSPGLAGYHEQFF
>TRBJ2-7|-|TRBD1|TRBV28
TGTGCCAGCAGTAGCTCCGGTGACAGGGTCGAGCAGTACTTC
CASSSSGDRVEQYF
>TRBJ2-7|many|-|TRBV9
TGTGCCAGCAGCGTAGCCGGGACTTCCAAGGACGAGCAGTACTTC
CASSVAGTSKDEQYF
>TRBJ2-7|-|-|TRBV7-3
TGTGCCATCCGACTCCAGGAATCCTACGAGCAGTACTTC
CAIRLQESYEQYF
>TRBJ2-7|-|TRBD1|TRBV27
TGTGCCAGCTCCAGGGGGCCAAAATACGAGCAGTACTTC
CASSRGPKYEQYF
>TRBJ1-5|few|TRBD1|TRBV27
TGTGCCAGCGGAGGGACAGGGAGCCTTAAGCCCCAGCATTTT
CASGGTGSLKPQHF